These 14 T cell receptor beta chains were sequenced from one sample in a study of vaccination effects on CD4 cells after COVID-19. Antigen specificity for these receptors is unknown. Assay: immunoSEQ multiplex PCR; the TCRdb copy retains only in-frame clones and omits some. The data show 70,000 to 95,000 clones, roughly 80% seen once. Expansion with viral peptide pools was applied to antigen-specific CD4+ T cells by the ViraFEST assay prior to sequencing. The authors isolated CD4+ T cells after around nine days of culture. Vaccination of participants consisted of two doses of either the BNT162b2 or mRNA-1273 vaccine. Sequenced here: CD4+ T cells from PBMCs cultured with HCoV-OC43 spike peptides, sampled after COVID-19 vaccination. Subset reported: HCoV-OC43 spike overlapping peptide pool stimulation. These receptors originate from a human donor who received a COVID-19 vaccine.

J is TRBJ1-2 and V is TRBV5-1, with 10 bases that match TRBD1. Looked up from germline, CDR1 is SGHRS and CDR2 is YFSETQ. V lost 4 bases to trimming and J lost 2 bases; unmatched junction nucleotides: 11. The CDR3 runs 17 residues. In DNA form, the CDR3 reads TGCGCCAGCAGCCGTGGGGACAGGGGTGGAGAAAACTATGGCTACACCTTC. Residues: CASSRGDRGGENYGYTF.

The rearrangement links TRBV5-1 to TRBJ1-5; D is unclear. Trimming took 4 bases from V and 0 from J, leaving 8 bases between them. Germline lookup yields CDR1 SGHRS and CDR2 YFSETQ. There are 14 residues in the CDR3. This chain's CDR3 is CASSLESSNQPQHF. The CDR3 coding sequence is TGCGCCAGCAGCCTGGAGAGTAGCAATCAGCCCCAGCATTTT. Based on the CDR3 plus reference TRBV5-1 and TRBJ1-5, the full variable domain is KAGVTQTPRYLIKTRGQQVTLSCSPISGHRSVSWYQQTPGQGLQFLFEYFSETQRNKGNFPGRFSGRQFSNSRSEMNVSTLELGDSALYLCASSLESSNQPQHFGDGTRLSIL.

The chain links TRBV5-5 to TRBJ2-5, with 12 bases matching TRBD1. This CDR3 is 15 amino acids long. V gave up 3 bases and J gave up 4 bases; unmatched junction bases: 4. The germline gives CDR1 SGHKS, CDR2 YYEKEE (reference sequence). CDR3 bases: TGTGCCAGCAGCTGGGGACAGGGGGCAACAGAGACCCAGTACTTC. Translating gives CASSWGQGATETQYF. The full variable domain, rest sourced from reference TRBV5-5 and TRBJ2-5, is DAGVTQSPTHLIKTRGQQVTLRCSPISGHKSVSWYQQVLGQGPQFIFQYYEKEERGRGNFPDRFSARQFPNYSSELNVNALLLGDSALYLCASSWGQGATETQYFGPGTRLLVL.

The rearrangement links TRBV3-1 (or the pseudogene TRBV3-2) to TRBJ2-1; D may correspond to TRBD1 or TRBD2 (5 bases each). Trimming shortened V by 1 base and J by 0 bases, and 22 bases separated the two germline ends. The CDR3 loop spans 20 amino acids. Germline V lookup: CDR1 LGHDT, CDR2 YNNKEL (reference sequence). The CDR3 bases are TGTGCCAGCAGCCAAGTTGGAGCGTCTCGGAGGACAAGCTCCTACAATGAGCAGTTCTTC. It specifies CASSQVGASRRTSSYNEQFF.

The rearrangement joins TRBV25-1 to TRBJ2-3, with no clear D. The ends were cut back, 7 bases at V and 6 bases at J, with 8 bases in the middle. The length of the CDR3 is 11 residues. Per the germline V gene, CDR1 is MGHDK and CDR2 is SYGVNS. DNA of the CDR3: TGTGCCAGCACCAAAGGGGATACGCAGTATTTT. It specifies CASTKGDTQYF.

CDR3 residues: CASGGTSGNTIYF. The CDR3 DNA follows: TGTGCCAGCGGAGGGACCTCTGGAAACACCATATATTTT. The chain joins TRBV6-5 to TRBJ1-3; maybe TRBD1 (5 bases). From germline, CDR1 is MNHEY and CDR2 SVGAGI. There are 13 residues in the CDR3. Trimming cost V 8 bases and J 0 bases, with 8 bases left between them.

The chain has TRBV30 and TRBJ1-2, with a possible D match to TRBD1 (5 bases). Trimming removed 6 bases from V and 8 bases from J, with 13 bases in between. The germline V gene encodes CDR1 GTSNPN and CDR2 SVGIG (reference sequence). The CDR3 spans 11 residues. The CDR3 spells CACWRGEGYTF. In DNA, the CDR3 is TGTGCCTGCTGGAGAGGGGAAGGCTACACCTTC.

This CDR3 reads CASSPGGGRSGAAFF. In nucleotides, the CDR3 is TGTGCCAGCAGCCCGGGGGGTGGCCGGTCGGGGGCAGCTTTCTTT. J is TRBJ1-1 and V is TRBV7-8; tentatively, D is TRBD1 (6 bases). The CDR3 covers 15 residues. Germline loops: CDR1 SGHVS, CDR2 FQNEAQ. V was clipped by 5 bases and J by 10 bases, with 23 bases between them.

This chain connects TRBV6-2 or TRBV6-3 to TRBJ2-7; 7 nucleotides line up with TRBD2. The trim removed 4 bases at V and 6 bases at J, leaving 9 bases unmatched. There are 14 residues in the CDR3. Germline CDR1 MNHEY, CDR2 SVGEGT. The CDR3 sequence: CASSLGLGSIEQYV. In nucleotides, the CDR3 is TGTGCCAGCAGTTTAGGACTAGGCAGCATCGAGCAGTACGTC.

The J gene is TRBJ1-1, the V gene TRBV6-2 or TRBV6-3, with D maybe TRBD1 (5 bases). V shed 4 bases and J shed 11 bases, with 14 bases lying between them. Per germline, CDR1 MNHEY and CDR2 SVGEGT. CDR3 length: 12 amino acids. The CDR3: CASSWGGSNAFF. The CDR3 region has the DNA TGTGCCAGCAGTTGGGGGGGGAGCAACGCTTTCTTT.

The sample holds a few counts of this clone. Here the CDR3 DNA reads TGTGCCAGCAGCCCTATAGCGGGGGGCCGAACAGATACGCAGTATTTT. Its protein is CASSPIAGGRTDTQYF. V is TRBV3-1 (or the pseudogene TRBV3-2) and J is TRBJ2-3; 10 positions match TRBD2. The V and J ends lost 4 bases and 3 bases, in that order; junction bases with no gene match: 7. Germline V CDR1 and CDR2: LGHDT, YNNKEL (reference sequence). The CDR3 is 16 amino acids.

The chain has TRBV3-1 (or the pseudogene TRBV3-2) and TRBJ1-1; D is uncertain. The CDR3 consists of 16 residues. Germline assignment: CDR1 LGHDT and CDR2 YNNKEL (reference sequence). V dropped 1 base and J dropped 2 bases, with 14 bases sitting between them. CDR3 bases: TGTGCCAGCAGCCAAGTCGGCGGAGGTTCTAACACTGAAGCTTTCTTT. Amino acid sequence: CASSQVGGGSNTEAFF.

This clone was seen a handful of times. The chain is built from TRBV19 and TRBJ1-6; the D gene is possibly TRBD1 (5 bases). The ends were cut back, 3 bases at V and 8 bases at J, with 20 bases in the middle. Germline CDR1 reads LNHDA; CDR2 reads SQIVND (reference sequence). The CDR3 loop spans 17 amino acids. CDR3 nucleotides: TGTGCCAGTAGTATCCAGGGACGTGCCATTAGGGATTCACCCCTCCACTTT. Protein: CASSIQGRAIRDSPLHF.

The chain carries TRBV19 and TRBJ2-3; 9 bases map to TRBD2. This CDR3 comprises 17 residues. Germline loops: CDR1 LNHDA, CDR2 SQIVND (reference sequence). V shed 5 bases and J 0 bases; nucleotides not matched to a gene: 9. The CDR3 spells CASSRLAGTPSTDTQYF. DNA of the CDR3: TGTGCCAGTAGTCGGCTAGCGGGGACCCCTAGCACAGATACGCAGTATTTT.